The present TCR beta chain was sequenced within a study of response to subunit inactivated influenza vaccine. Trimming took 4 bases from V and 7 from J; bases not matched to a gene: 7. CDR3 length: 15 amino acids. Germline loops: CDR1 ENHRY, CDR2 SYGVKD. MiXCR, applied by TCRdb to the RT-PCR reads, yields one record per CDR3 protein. This table has roughly 670,000 distinct CDR3 sequences, about 14% appearing once. The receptor was isolated from a man aged 50-60 years who received an inactivated influenza vaccine. The sequencing used PBMCs from blood, collected 14 to 15 days before vaccination. The chain recombines TRBV10-3 with TRBJ2-2, with TRBD1 identical over 9 bases. DNA of the CDR3: TGTGCCATCAGTGGTTGGACAGGGGAGAGCGGGGAGCTGTTTTTT. It yields the protein CAISGWTGESGELFF.